Presented here are 19 T cell receptor beta chains from one specimen sequenced in a study of cytomegalovirus exposure and HLA in healthy donors. This table comes from immunoSEQ multiplex PCR, and its TCRdb copy is limited to in-frame clones, with some not included. This table has 150,000 or so clones, 86% appearing once. Sequenced sample: PBMCs. These receptors came from a man between 18 and 35 years old in good health and CMV-seropositive.

This rearrangement joins TRBV6-5 to TRBJ2-7, with 8 bases that match TRBD1. J lost 5 bases, V lost 0 bases, and 6 bases had no gene match. This CDR3 comprises 15 residues. Germline CDR1 and CDR2: MNHEY and SVGAGI. The CDR3 protein is CASSYSWDRSDEQYF. CDR3 in DNA: TGTGCCAGCAGTTACTCATGGGACAGGTCCGACGAGCAGTACTTC.

The chain employs TRBV13 and TRBJ1-1, with 7 bases that match TRBD1. Germline lookup yields CDR1 PRHDT and CDR2 FYEKMQ (reference sequence). J was trimmed by 4 bases and V by 5 bases; bases with no gene match: 10. This CDR3 contains 15 residues. The CDR3 is CASSPRAGGSTEAFF. The CDR3 nucleotides are TGTGCCAGCAGCCCACGGGCAGGGGGAAGCACTGAAGCTTTCTTT.

This clone has more than one count but fewer than ten. The V gene is TRBV10-1, the J gene TRBJ2-7; TRBD1 matches at 9 bases. Unmatched junction bases numbered 4, after V lost 7 bases and J lost 3 bases. The CDR3 consists of 13 residues. Germline V lookup: CDR1 WNHNN, CDR2 SYGVQD (reference sequence). As DNA, the CDR3 is TGCGCCAGCAATGGACAGGGGAACTACGAGCAGTACTTC. It yields the protein CASNGQGNYEQYF.

The rearrangement joins TRBV27 to TRBJ2-1; D possibly corresponds to TRBD2 (6 bases). CDR3 length: 13 residues. Germline loops: CDR1 MNHEY, CDR2 SMNVEV (reference sequence). Trimming left V 3 bases short and J 10 bases short, with 13 bases between. CDR3 in amino acids: CASSFQGTREQFF. The DNA for the CDR3 is TGTGCCAGCAGTTTTCAAGGGACTCGGGAGCAGTTCTTC.

The chain couples TRBV4-1 to TRBJ1-1; no definite D call. CDR1 is MGHRA and CDR2 is YSYEKL in the germline V gene. CDR3 size: 14 residues. Trimming shortened V by 5 bases and J by 7 bases, and 17 bases separated the two germline ends. CDR3 DNA: TGCGCCAGCAGCGAGGCGAGGTCAAATGGTGAAGCTTTCTTT. It encodes CASSEARSNGEAFF.

This chain joins TRBV28 and TRBJ1-2; D is undetermined. The CDR3 totals 15 residues. Germline V gene sequence: CDR1 MDHEN, CDR2 SYDVKM. Trimming removed 7 bases from V and 7 bases from J, with 22 bases in between. The CDR3 bases are TGTGCCAGCACCACGGACGGCGGGGTGGTTCGTGGCTACACCTTC. Encoded protein: CASTTDGGVVRGYTF.

J is TRBJ1-1 and V is TRBV5-4; possible D gene TRBD1, 6 bases. The CDR3 is made up of 18 amino acids. Trimming removed 4 bases from V and 0 bases from J, with 22 bases in between. The germline V gene encodes CDR1 SGHNT and CDR2 YYREEE (reference sequence). The CDR3 sequence is CASSPGGATGLMNTEAFF. Here the CDR3 DNA reads TGTGCCAGCAGCCCGGGGGGGGCGACGGGACTTATGAACACTGAAGCTTTCTTT.

This rearrangement joins TRBV10-3 to TRBJ1-2; unclear D gene. Trimming stripped 3 bases from V and 2 bases from J, with 19 bases between. This CDR3 has 17 residues. CDR1 is ENHRY and CDR2 is SYGVKD in the germline V gene. Here the CDR3 reads CAISDSGLLRANYGYTF. In DNA, the CDR3 is TGTGCCATCAGTGACTCAGGACTTCTAAGGGCGAACTATGGCTACACCTTC.

J is TRBJ2-1 and V is TRBV6-5; D perhaps matches TRBD2 (6 bases). The V gene's germline CDR1 is MNHEY and CDR2 SVGAGI. V dropped 7 bases and J dropped 5 bases, with 18 bases sitting between them. There are 15 residues in the CDR3. The CDR3 DNA reads TGTGCCAGCATTGGCTTCGGGAGTAACAACAATGAGCAGTTCTTC. Translation: CASIGFGSNNNEQFF.

The rearrangement links TRBV11-2 to TRBJ2-5; 7 bases fit TRBD1. With V trimmed by 8 bases and J by 6 bases, 3 bases remained unmatched. Germline values: CDR1 SGHAT, CDR2 FQNNGV. The CDR3 is 11 residues long. The CDR3 nucleotides are TGTGCCAGCCGAGGGGGCCAGACCCAGTACTTC. Its translation is CASRGGQTQYF. The complete variable domain, with remaining parts taken from reference TRBV11-2 and TRBJ2-5, reads EAGVAQSPRYKIIEKRQSVAFWCNPISGHATLYWYQQILGQGPKLLIQFQNNGVVDDSQLPKDRFSAERLKGVDSTLKIQPAKLEDSAVYLCASRGGQTQYFGPGTRLLVL.

V is TRBV27 and J is TRBJ1-6; D may be TRBD1 (5 bases). Trimming cost V 4 bases and J 12 bases, with 13 bases left between them. The CDR3 covers 13 residues. From germline, CDR1 is MNHEY and CDR2 SMNVEV (reference sequence). The CDR3 loop reads CASSSQGLKPLHF. Here the CDR3 DNA reads TGTGCCAGCAGTTCGCAGGGCCTAAAACCCCTCCACTTT.

The chain links TRBV6-1 to TRBJ2-1, with D possibly matching TRBD2 (6 bases). The ends were cut back, 7 bases at V and 0 bases at J, with 10 bases in the middle. Germline V gene sequence: CDR1 MNHNS, CDR2 SASEGT. The CDR3 sequence is 14 residues long. The CDR3 sequence: CASTGGDSYNEQFF. CDR3 in DNA: TGTGCCAGCACCGGGGGAGACTCCTACAATGAGCAGTTCTTC.

The chain links TRBV6-1 to TRBJ1-1; possibly TRBD1 for D (6 bases). V was shortened by 2 bases and J by 4 bases, with 11 bases between the two germline ends. The CDR3 totals 14 residues. The germline CDR1 and CDR2 sequences are MNHNS and SASEGT. The CDR3 reads CASSEMGARTEAFF. The CDR3 DNA follows: TGTGCCAGCAGTGAAATGGGGGCACGCACTGAAGCTTTCTTT.

CDR3 loop: CASSPQGRTVGRVRYTF. CDR3 DNA: TGTGCCAGCAGCCCTCAAGGAAGGACAGTAGGAAGAGTGCGCTACACCTTC. The chain employs TRBV7-2 and TRBJ1-2; the D gene is possibly TRBD1 (6 bases). The length of the CDR3 is 17 residues. Trimming shortened V by 5 bases and J by 9 bases, and 28 bases separated the two germline ends. The germline CDR1 and CDR2 sequences are SGHTA and FQGNSA.

This chain joins TRBV27 and TRBJ2-3; 12 bases match TRBD2. Per the germline V gene, CDR1 is MNHEY and CDR2 is SMNVEV (reference sequence). The CDR3 loop spans 17 amino acids. The J segment lost 2 bases and the V segment lost 4 bases, leaving 7 bases of the junction unmatched. Written as DNA, the CDR3 is TGTGCCAGCAGTTCACGGACTAGCGGGGATTTCACAGATACGCAGTATTTT. It encodes CASSSRTSGDFTDTQYF.

CDR3 sequence (DNA): TGCGCCAGCAGCTTTAGCTCTGGGGCCAACGTCCTGACTTTC. Translated, it gives CASSFSSGANVLTF. The chain employs TRBV5-1 and TRBJ2-6; no clear D. Looked up from germline, CDR1 is SGHRS and CDR2 is YFSETQ. The CDR3 is 14 amino acids. Trimming took 2 bases from V and 0 from J, leaving 3 bases between them.

V is TRBV29-1 and J is TRBJ1-2; a possible D gene is TRBD1 (6 bases). The CDR3 sequence is 15 residues long. The V and J ends lost 0 bases and 5 bases respectively, with 16 bases between them. Germline CDR1 is SQVTM and CDR2 is ANQGSEA. CDR3 sequence (DNA): TGCAGCGTTGAAGATCTTCGGCAGGGGAGTTATGGCTACACCTTC. Amino acids: CSVEDLRQGSYGYTF.

The chain combines TRBV7-8 with TRBJ2-7; D gene ambiguous. The CDR3 length is 13 residues. The V end lost 2 bases, the J end lost 6 bases, and 11 bases lay between the germline ends. Germline V gene data show CDR1 as SGHVS and CDR2 as FQNEAQ. CDR3 region: CASSLPRRGEQYF. The CDR3 DNA is TGTGCCAGCAGCTTACCCCGACGCGGCGAGCAGTACTTC.

The V gene is TRBV6-5, the J gene TRBJ2-5, with 7 bases matching TRBD2. V lost 0 bases to trimming and J lost 1 base; unmatched junction nucleotides: 5. Germline V CDR1 and CDR2: MNHEY, SVGAGI. CDR3 length: 16 amino acids. The CDR3 loop reads CASSYSSSGSQETQYF. In nucleotides, the CDR3 is TGTGCCAGCAGTTACTCGAGTAGCGGGTCCCAAGAGACCCAGTACTTC.